This T cell receptor (beta chain) was identified in a study of naive and memory T cell subsets. An equimolar mix of two oligonucleotides served as the beta constant-region primer for TRBC1 and TRBC2. TCRdb redid the calling of the UMI-ligation and nested PCR reads with MiXCR, one entry per CDR3 protein. The sample contains 130,000 to 150,000 distinct CDR3 sequences, about a sixth of which appear only once. Overall study findings and caveats: From naive to CM, EM and EMRA, diversity decreased and Gini increased.

As to this clonotype: Antigen: not known. The junction shows a germline mismatch at one end, possibly a read error.

Source material: naive CD4+ T cells from blood. This TCR was recovered from a human donor in good health.

CDR3 DNA: TGTGCCAGCTCACCATTGCCCGCGGTTCCTGGGGGGTCGGAGACCCAGTGCTTC. This encodes CASSPLPAVPGGSETQCF. This rearrangement joins TRBV18 to TRBJ2-5, with TRBD2 as a possible D gene (6 bases). CDR1 is KGHSH and CDR2 is LQKENI in the germline V gene. This CDR3 has 18 amino acids.